The clone carrying this TCR beta chain was seen many times. Its antigen is not known. TCR alpha and TCR beta cDNA libraries carrying sample barcodes and UMIs came from 5'RACE with constant-segment primers. Each CDR3 protein is one row after TCRdb ran MiXCR on the 5' RACE reads. The sample yields some 57,000 distinct CDR3 sequences, 10% to 15% seen once. The record originates from a study of T-cell memory formation after mild COVID-19. J lost 1 base, V lost 5 bases, and 8 bases had no gene match. CDR1 and CDR2 (germline): DFQATT, SNEGSKA (reference sequence). The CDR3 has 15 residues. General study results and limits: Contracting CD4+ clones sat mainly in CM and EM; CD8+ in EMRA.

This TCR came from a man younger than 35 who had mild COVID-19 (a few samples of this study predate the infection). Cell type and time point are not known. The sample consisted of PBMCs or a T cell subset sorted from them (not recorded which). V is TRBV20-1 and J is TRBJ2-3; TRBD2 matches at 8 bases. In nucleotides, the CDR3 is TGCAGTGCTCCCCGGCGGGGGGCCGGCACAGATACGCAGTATTTT. It translates to CSAPRRGAGTDTQYF.